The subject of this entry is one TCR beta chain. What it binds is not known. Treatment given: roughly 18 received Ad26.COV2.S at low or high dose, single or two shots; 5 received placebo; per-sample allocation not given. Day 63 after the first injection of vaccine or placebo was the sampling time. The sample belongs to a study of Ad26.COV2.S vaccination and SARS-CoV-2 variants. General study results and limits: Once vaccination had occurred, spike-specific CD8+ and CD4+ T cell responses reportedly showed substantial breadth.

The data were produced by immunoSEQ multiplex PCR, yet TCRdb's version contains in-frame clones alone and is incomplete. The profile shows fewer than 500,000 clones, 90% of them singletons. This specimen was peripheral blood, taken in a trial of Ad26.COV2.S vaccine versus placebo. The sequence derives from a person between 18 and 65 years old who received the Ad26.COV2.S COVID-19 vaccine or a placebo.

The CDR3 sequence: CSVLGGQGFEKLFF. In nucleotides, the CDR3 is TGCAGCGTTTTGGGGGGACAGGGGTTTGAAAAACTGTTTTTT. The V gene is TRBV29-1, the J gene TRBJ1-4; 10 nucleotides line up with TRBD1. The J segment lost 7 bases and the V segment lost 5 bases, leaving 7 bases of the junction unmatched. The CDR3 runs 14 residues. Per the germline V gene, CDR1 is SQVTM and CDR2 is ANQGSEA.